The 30 T cell receptor beta chains reported below all come from one sample, sequenced in a study of glioma-infiltrating T cells after dendritic cell vaccination. Sequencing used immunoSEQ multiplex PCR; TCRdb keeps in-frame clones, though not all of them. The sample holds about 58,000 clones, about 84% seen once. Sample time point: after dendritic cell vaccination, including at tumor progression/relapse. This specimen was blood, taken after dendritic cell vaccination. Source of these receptors: a human donor with glioblastoma.

This rearrangement joins TRBV10-3 to TRBJ1-1, with D perhaps matching TRBD1 (5 bases). CDR3 length: 12 residues. In germline, CDR1 is ENHRY, CDR2 SYGVKD. Trimming removed 8 bases at V and 4 bases at J, with 11 bases between. For the CDR3, the DNA is TGTGCCATCGAGGACACGTGCACTGAAGCTTTCTTT. Its protein product is CAIEDTCTEAFF.

This clone appeared a few times. The genes are TRBV6-5 and TRBJ1-1; D is undetermined. The CDR3 runs 11 residues. Trimming took off 5 bases at V and 3 bases at J, with 4 bases between the two ends. From germline, CDR1 is MNHEY and CDR2 SVGAGI. CDR3 coding DNA: TGTGCCAGCAGTACACACACTGAAGCTTTCTTT. It encodes CASSTHTEAFF.

The V and J genes are TRBV7-9 and TRBJ1-6; 9 nucleotides align to TRBD1. The CDR3 is 15 amino acids. V dropped 4 bases and J dropped 6; count of bases not matched to a gene: 4. CDR1 SEHNR and CDR2 FQNEAQ come from the germline V gene (reference sequence). The CDR3 coding sequence is TGTGCCAGCAGCTCTCAGGGACAGGGTAATTCACCCCTCCACTTT. This gives the protein CASSSQGQGNSPLHF.

Of note for this clone: Additional DNA sequences in this sample encode the identical CDR3. The CDR3 DNA reads as TGTGCCAGCAGTTACGGAATACAGGGGATTAATTCACCCCTCCACTTT. Its translation: CASSYGIQGINSPLHF. The chain recombines TRBV6-5 with TRBJ1-6; 7 nucleotides line up with TRBD1. The CDR3 has 16 residues. Per the germline V gene, CDR1 is MNHEY and CDR2 is SVGAGI. Trimming cost V 2 bases and J 6 bases; bases outside gene matches: 7.

The chain has TRBV6-6 and TRBJ2-1; 8 bases line up with TRBD2. J gave up 4 bases and V 2 bases, and 4 bases lay outside the gene matches. The germline CDR1 and CDR2 sequences are MNHNY and SVGAGI (reference sequence). The CDR3 consists of 15 residues. CDR3 DNA sequence: TGTGCCAGCAGTTACGCGACTAGCGATTACAATGAGCAGTTCTTC. Translation: CASSYATSDYNEQFF.

The V gene is TRBV7-2, the J gene TRBJ2-7, with 11 nucleotides matching TRBD2. The J segment lost 4 bases and the V segment lost 2 bases, leaving 4 bases of the junction unmatched. Looked up from germline, CDR1 is SGHTA and CDR2 is FQGNSA. CDR3 length: 15 amino acids. This CDR3 is CASSLYSGGAYEQYF. CDR3 bases: TGTGCCAGCAGCTTATATAGCGGGGGGGCTTACGAGCAGTACTTC. The entire variable domain, with the rest obtained from reference TRBV7-2 and TRBJ2-7, is as follows: GAGVSQSPSNKVTEKGKDVELRCDPISGHTALYWYRQSLGQGLEFLIYFQGNSAPDKSGLPSDRFSAERTGGSVSTLTIQRTQQEDSAVYLCASSLYSGGAYEQYFGPGTRLTVT.

V usage is TRBV7-3 and J usage is TRBJ2-2; 9 positions match TRBD2. The junction had 3 bases not matched to a gene; V was cut back by 4 bases and J by 3 bases. CDR3 size: 15 residues. The germline gives CDR1 SGHTA, CDR2 FQGTGA. The DNA for the CDR3 is TGTGCCAGCAGCTCGATAGCGGGGGACACCGGGGAGCTGTTTTTT. This gives the protein CASSSIAGDTGELFF.

V and J are TRBV9 and TRBJ2-7; D may be TRBD2 (6 bases). V lost 1 base to trimming and J lost 2 bases, with 13 bases between them. Germline CDR1 is SGDLS and CDR2 is YYNGEE. CDR3 size: 15 residues. The CDR3 sequence: CASSVSEGATYEQYF. CDR3 coding DNA: TGTGCCAGCAGCGTATCGGAGGGCGCGACCTACGAGCAGTACTTC.

The chain recombines TRBV19 with TRBJ2-3; 11 positions match TRBD2. V was pared by 5 bases and J by 9 bases, with 13 bases of the junction left unmatched. This CDR3 has 16 amino acids. Germline V lookup: CDR1 LNHDA, CDR2 SQIVND (reference sequence). The CDR3: CASSPTSGGSWRTQYF. As DNA, the CDR3 is TGTGCCAGTAGTCCCACTAGCGGGGGATCCTGGAGGACGCAGTATTTT.

The chain joins TRBV6-5 to TRBJ1-6, with 9 bases matching TRBD1. J lost 7 bases, V lost 5 bases, and 3 bases had no gene match. Germline V CDR1 and CDR2: MNHEY, SVGAGI. CDR3 length: 14 amino acids. CDR3 nucleotides: TGTGCCAGCAGTCGGGACAGGGTCAATTCACCCCTCCACTTT. Protein: CASSRDRVNSPLHF.

CDR3 sequence (DNA): TGTGCCAGCAGCTTGGCCGCCCGACTAGCGGGGGCCTACGAGCAGTACTTC. It specifies CASSLAARLAGAYEQYF. This chain joins TRBV5-6 and TRBJ2-7; 12 nucleotides agree with TRBD2. Germline CDR1 reads SGHDT; CDR2 reads YYEEEE. The length of the CDR3 is 17 residues. Unmatched junction bases numbered 6, after V lost 0 bases and J lost 2 bases.

The CDR3 protein is CASSPPNSQVVNNEQFF. The CDR3 nucleotides are TGTGCCAGCTCACCACCGAATTCGCAGGTTGTTAACAATGAGCAGTTCTTC. J is TRBJ2-1 and V is TRBV18; D is uncertain. Germline V lookup: CDR1 KGHSH, CDR2 LQKENI. V was clipped by 0 bases and J by 5 bases, with 17 bases between them. The CDR3 is 17 residues long.

CDR3 sequence reads: CASSFSGTGGLETQYF. The CDR3 DNA reads as TGTGCCAGCAGCTTTTCCGGGACAGGGGGGTTGGAGACCCAGTACTTC. The chain carries TRBV7-8 and TRBJ2-5, with TRBD1 matching over 11 bases. The germline CDR1 and CDR2 sequences are SGHVS and FQNEAQ. V shed 3 bases, J shed 5 bases, and the junction held 8 bases outside the gene matches. This CDR3 comprises 16 residues.

J is TRBJ2-1 and V is TRBV7-8; tentatively, D is TRBD2 (7 bases). Germline V lookup: CDR1 SGHVS, CDR2 FQNEAQ. V gave up 0 bases and J gave up 4 bases, with 10 bases separating them. The length of the CDR3 is 15 residues. CDR3 residues: CASSLAGGPYNEQFF. CDR3 nucleotide sequence: TGTGCCAGCAGCTTAGCGGGGGGGCCTTACAATGAGCAGTTCTTC.

The chain recombines TRBV29-1 with TRBJ2-7, with 8 nucleotides matching TRBD1. CDR3 length: 14 residues. Trimming at V came to 4 bases and at J to 5 bases, leaving 10 bases not matched to a gene. Germline lookup yields CDR1 SQVTM and CDR2 ANQGSEA. The CDR3 protein is CSVVLSGQGNEQYF. The CDR3 DNA reads TGCAGCGTTGTCCTATCCGGACAGGGTAACGAGCAGTACTTC.

V is TRBV9 and J is TRBJ2-1, with D possibly matching TRBD1 (6 bases). V was shortened by 3 bases and J by 4 bases, with 14 bases between the two germline ends. The V gene's germline CDR1 is SGDLS and CDR2 YYNGEE. The CDR3 is 15 residues long. CDR3 region: CASSDSGTTYNEQFF. CDR3 in DNA: TGTGCCAGCAGCGACTCCGGGACAACGTACAATGAGCAGTTCTTC.

J is TRBJ2-1 and V is TRBV19, with a tentative D call TRBD2 (6 bases). Per the germline V gene, CDR1 is LNHDA and CDR2 is SQIVND (reference sequence). This CDR3 has 11 residues. Deletions cut 3 bases from V and 14 bases from J, with 11 bases between. This CDR3 reads CASSIGRGKFF. The DNA for the CDR3 is TGTGCCAGTAGTATCGGGCGGGGAAAGTTCTTC. The full variable domain, rest sourced from reference TRBV19 and TRBJ2-1, is DGGITQSPKYLFRKEGQNVTLSCEQNLNHDAMYWYRQDPGQGLRLIYYSQIVNDFQKGDIAEGYSVSREKKESFPLTVTSAQKNPTAFYLCASSIGRGKFFGPGTRLTVL.

The rearrangement uses TRBV18 and TRBJ2-1, with 11 bases identical to TRBD2. Germline CDR1 reads KGHSH; CDR2 reads LQKENI. Losses at the gene ends were 2 bases for V and 7 bases for J; bases not matched to a gene: 10. CDR3 length equals 17 residues. The CDR3 region has the DNA TGTGCCAGCTCACCATCTTCTAGCGGGGGGCCGTGGAATGAGCAGTTCTTC. It encodes CASSPSSSGGPWNEQFF.

The genes are TRBV5-4 and TRBJ2-3, with D perhaps TRBD2 (5 bases). V was pared by 1 base and J by 9 bases, with 6 bases between. CDR3 length: 11 amino acids. From germline, CDR1 is SGHNT and CDR2 YYREEE (reference sequence). The CDR3: CASSLRGTQYF. The CDR3, as DNA: TGTGCCAGCAGCTTGCGGGGAACGCAGTATTTT.

In this sample, this clone turned up once. V is TRBV7-2 and J is TRBJ2-7, with TRBD2 as a possible D gene (6 bases). Germline loops: CDR1 SGHTA, CDR2 FQGNSA. This CDR3 spans 17 amino acids. Trimming removed 5 bases at V and 6 bases at J, with 26 bases between. CDR3 amino acids: CASSPPWVAAGYGEQYF. The DNA for the CDR3 is TGTGCCAGCAGCCCCCCCTGGGTAGCGGCGGGCTACGGCGAGCAGTACTTC.

The chain employs TRBV27 and TRBJ1-1; TRBD1 matches at 8 bases. V dropped 8 bases and J dropped 0; count of bases not matched to a gene: 2. The CDR3 has 13 amino acids. Germline V lookup: CDR1 MNHEY, CDR2 SMNVEV (reference sequence). CDR3 loop: CASGGQVNTEAFF. The CDR3 DNA reads TGTGCCAGCGGGGGACAGGTGAACACTGAAGCTTTCTTT.

The chain links TRBV30 to TRBJ2-3; 10 positions agree with TRBD2. Germline V gives CDR1 GTSNPN, CDR2 SVGIG (reference sequence). The CDR3 has 15 residues. With V trimmed by 7 bases and J by 5 bases, 12 bases remained unmatched. For the CDR3, the DNA is TGTGCCTTCCTTGGACTAGCGGCCCCACGAGATACGCAGTATTTT. Amino acid sequence: CAFLGLAAPRDTQYF.

The chain couples TRBV11-2 to TRBJ2-1; 11 bases fit TRBD1. The CDR3 is 15 residues long. Germline V lookup: CDR1 SGHAT, CDR2 FQNNGV. V dropped 5 bases and J dropped 2; count of bases not matched to a gene: 2. The CDR3 bases are TGTGCCAGCAGCGGGGACAGGGGGGCCTACAATGAGCAGTTCTTC. It encodes CASSGDRGAYNEQFF.

There are a few counts of this clone. The CDR3 bases are TGTGCCAGTAGCGACAGGAGCTCTGGAAACACCATATATTTT. Protein sequence: CASSDRSSGNTIYF. The chain is built from TRBV19 and TRBJ1-3; possibly TRBD1 for D (6 bases). This CDR3 is 14 amino acids long. Germline CDR1 LNHDA, CDR2 SQIVND (reference sequence). V lost 6 bases and J lost 0, with 9 bases in between.

V usage is TRBV2 and J usage is TRBJ2-3, with 12 bases fitting TRBD2. The V segment lost 7 bases and the J segment 2 bases; nucleotides outside the gene matches: 7. Germline CDR1 SNHLY, CDR2 FYNNEI. The CDR3 runs 16 residues. This CDR3 reads CASKLAGGSNTDTQYF. In DNA, the CDR3 is TGTGCCAGCAAGCTAGCGGGGGGGAGTAACACAGATACGCAGTATTTT.

The chain recombines TRBV7-2 with TRBJ2-3; 8 bases align to TRBD2. Trimming cost V 1 base and J 1 base; bases outside gene matches: 7. Germline V gene data show CDR1 as SGHTA and CDR2 as FQGNSA. The CDR3 loop spans 17 amino acids. The CDR3 coding sequence is TGTGCCAGCAGCTTAGTAGGCGGGGGGCGGGGCACAGATACGCAGTATTTT. Translated: CASSLVGGGRGTDTQYF.

V is TRBV7-2 and J is TRBJ1-3, with D possibly TRBD1 on 6 matching bases. V lost 5 bases to trimming and J lost 2 bases, with 10 bases between them. This CDR3 region has 14 residues. Germline values: CDR1 SGHTA, CDR2 FQGNSA. CDR3 in amino acids: CASSLWTAGNTIYF. In DNA form, the CDR3 reads TGTGCCAGCAGCCTCTGGACAGCTGGAAACACCATATATTTT.

This chain joins TRBV5-5 and TRBJ1-3, with TRBD1 identical over 7 bases. This CDR3 region has 15 residues. Germline loops: CDR1 SGHKS, CDR2 YYEKEE (reference sequence). Trimming took 3 bases from V and 4 from J; bases not matched to a gene: 7. The CDR3 DNA sequence: TGTGCCAGCAGCTCCACACAGGGGTTCGGAAACACCATATATTTT. As protein: CASSSTQGFGNTIYF.

This clone was observed once. This rearrangement joins TRBV4-1 to TRBJ2-7; 13 bases fit TRBD2. J lost 2 bases, V lost 1 base, and 2 bases had no gene match. Germline V lookup: CDR1 MGHRA, CDR2 YSYEKL. This CDR3 has 16 amino acids. CDR3 DNA sequence: TGCGCCAGCAGCCAAGTCGGGACTAGCGGGACCTACGAGCAGTACTTC. Protein: CASSQVGTSGTYEQYF.

This clone was counted a single time. CDR3 DNA sequence: TGTGCCAGCAGCCCTACACTAGGCTCCTACGAGCAGTACTTC. Amino acid sequence: CASSPTLGSYEQYF. The genes are TRBV9 and TRBJ2-7; a weak D match, TRBD2 (5 bases). V was shortened by 4 bases and J by 0 bases, with 11 bases between the two germline ends. Germline CDR1 and CDR2: SGDLS and YYNGEE. The CDR3 has 14 amino acids.